The 27 T cell receptor beta chains given below trace back to one sample, sequenced in a study of blood T cell repertoires in COVID-19. Sequenced by immunoSEQ multiplex PCR; TCRdb stores in-frame clones only, minus some. The table shows some 33,000 clones, with 91% occurring only once. The sequenced sample was peripheral blood. These receptors were collected from a human donor in a cohort sampled during active COVID-19.

The chain couples TRBV10-3 to TRBJ1-4; no reliable D call. CDR1 and CDR2 from the germline V gene are ENHRY and SYGVKD. V was clipped by 3 bases and J by 10 bases, with 15 bases between them. The CDR3 is 14 amino acids. This chain's CDR3 is CAISDQRAEGKLFF. The CDR3 DNA is TGTGCCATCAGTGATCAGCGGGCCGAGGGAAAACTGTTTTTT.

The chain links TRBV19 to TRBJ2-1; no firm D call. CDR1 LNHDA and CDR2 SQIVND come from the germline V gene (reference sequence). Trimming took off 5 bases at V and 0 bases at J, with 8 bases between the two ends. This CDR3 has 14 residues. This CDR3 reads CASSGLVSYNEQFF. DNA for the CDR3: TGTGCCAGTAGTGGTCTAGTCTCCTACAATGAGCAGTTCTTC.

This clone was detected once. For the CDR3, the DNA is TGTGCCAGTAGTCCCCGACAAGGGGAAGAGACCCAGTACTTC. Protein sequence: CASSPRQGEETQYF. The V and J genes are TRBV19 and TRBJ2-5, with D possibly being TRBD1 (5 bases). The V and J ends lost 5 bases and 3 bases respectively, with 13 bases between them. The CDR3 is 14 amino acids. Germline V gives CDR1 LNHDA, CDR2 SQIVND (reference sequence). Full variable domain (remainder filled in from reference TRBV19 and TRBJ2-5): DGGITQSPKYLFRKEGQNVTLSCEQNLNHDAMYWYRQDPGQGLRLIYYSQIVNDFQKGDIAEGYSVSREKKESFPLTVTSAQKNPTAFYLCASSPRQGEETQYFGPGTRLLVL.

The chain recombines TRBV24-1 with TRBJ2-1; 7 bases agree with TRBD2. V shed 1 base, J shed 0 bases, and the junction held 5 bases outside the gene matches. The CDR3 spans 17 residues. The V gene's germline CDR1 is KGHDR and CDR2 SFDVKD. CDR3 DNA: TGTGCCACCAGTGATTTTCCGGGCGGGGGCTCCTACAATGAGCAGTTCTTC. Protein product: CATSDFPGGGSYNEQFF.

This sequence joins TRBV11-2 and TRBJ1-1; TRBD1 matches at 9 bases. The CDR3 has 15 residues. The junction had 8 bases not matched to a gene; V was cut back by 5 bases and J by 4 bases. The germline V gene encodes CDR1 SGHAT and CDR2 FQNNGV. CDR3 sequence: CASSAQQGAGTEAFF. The CDR3 nucleotides are TGTGCCAGCAGCGCTCAACAGGGGGCCGGCACTGAAGCTTTCTTT.

The chain combines TRBV4-2 with TRBJ1-5, with a possible D match to TRBD1 (6 bases). Germline V lookup: CDR1 LGHNA, CDR2 YNFKEQ. Trimming shortened V by 2 bases and J by 3 bases, and 14 bases separated the two germline ends. This CDR3 has 16 residues. The DNA of the CDR3 is TGTGCCAGCAGCCAATTGGGGCAGGGGCCCAATCAGCCCCAGCATTTT. Translating gives CASSQLGQGPNQPQHF.

The chain carries TRBV7-2 and TRBJ2-5; the D gene is possibly TRBD2 (5 bases). CDR3 length: 14 amino acids. CDR1 is SGHTA, CDR2 FQGNSA, per germline. Trimming pared 5 bases from V and 1 base from J, leaving 11 bases between. CDR3 sequence: CASSPSGVQETQYF. The CDR3 region has the DNA TGTGCCAGCAGCCCGTCCGGGGTCCAAGAGACCCAGTACTTC.

The chain employs TRBV11-2 and TRBJ1-4, with D perhaps matching TRBD1 (6 bases). Trimming removed 0 bases from V and 7 bases from J, with 15 bases in between. Germline values: CDR1 SGHAT, CDR2 FQNNGV. The CDR3 extends over 16 amino acids. This CDR3 reads CASSLDLGAVGEKLFF. The CDR3 DNA reads TGTGCCAGCAGCTTAGATCTGGGGGCGGTAGGTGAAAAACTGTTTTTT.

The V and J genes are TRBV5-6 and TRBJ1-2, with D unclear. The germline V gene encodes CDR1 SGHDT and CDR2 YYEEEE. V lost 5 bases to trimming and J lost 6 bases, with 8 bases between them. The CDR3 loop spans 11 amino acids. The CDR3 spells CASRRRNGYTF. CDR3 DNA: TGTGCCAGCAGACGGAGGAATGGCTACACCTTC.

The V and J genes are TRBV5-5 and TRBJ2-7; 7 bases line up with TRBD1. The junction had 4 bases not matched to a gene; V was cut back by 4 bases and J by 3 bases. The CDR3 runs to 13 residues. Germline loops: CDR1 SGHKS, CDR2 YYEKEE (reference sequence). The CDR3 protein is CASSRQGSYEQYV. The CDR3 nucleotides read TGTGCCAGCAGCCGACAGGGAAGCTACGAGCAGTACGTC.

The rearrangement links TRBV4-1 to TRBJ1-6; a possible D gene is TRBD1 (6 bases). The CDR3 contains 15 residues. V shed 4 bases and J shed 7 bases, with 14 bases lying between them. Germline V gene data show CDR1 as MGHRA and CDR2 as YSYEKL. CDR3 loop: CASSPAGQLNSPLHF. CDR3 sequence (DNA): TGCGCCAGCAGCCCAGCCGGACAGTTGAATTCACCCCTCCACTTT.

The chain recombines TRBV24-1 with TRBJ1-2, with a possible D match to TRBD1 (5 bases). Germline values: CDR1 KGHDR, CDR2 SFDVKD. This CDR3 contains 15 residues. V lost 1 base, J lost 4 bases, and 12 bases lay in between. The DNA of the CDR3 is TGTGCCACCAGTGATTTTGAGACAGTCCTCTATGGCTACACCTTC. Translated, it gives CATSDFETVLYGYTF.

This chain joins TRBV9 and TRBJ2-5; 8 nucleotides line up with TRBD1. CDR3 length equals 16 residues. The ends lost 4 bases at V and 5 bases at J; junction bases unmatched: 13. Germline V lookup: CDR1 SGDLS, CDR2 YYNGEE. DNA of the CDR3: TGTGCCAGCAGCCCCTCCATCAGGGGGCCATGGGAGACCCAGTACTTC. It is translated as CASSPSIRGPWETQYF.

In its sample, this clone was seen once. The chain joins TRBV24-1 to TRBJ2-3, with 9 positions matching TRBD1. J gave up 1 base and V 4 bases, and 5 bases lay outside the gene matches. Germline CDR1 is KGHDR and CDR2 is SFDVKD. The CDR3 is 16 residues long. The CDR3 sequence is CATSDLGTGRTDTQYF. For the CDR3, the DNA is TGTGCCACCAGTGACCTCGGGACAGGGCGCACAGATACGCAGTATTTT.

J is TRBJ1-1 and V is TRBV10-3, with TRBD1 matching 7 bases. V dropped 2 bases and J dropped 0; count of bases not matched to a gene: 6. CDR1 is ENHRY and CDR2 is SYGVKD in the germline V gene. The CDR3 is made up of 16 amino acids. The CDR3, as DNA: TGTGCCATCAGTGAGGCAGGGGGGAACATGAACACTGAAGCTTTCTTT. This encodes CAISEAGGNMNTEAFF.

The chain recombines TRBV19 with TRBJ2-2; D gene ambiguous. The length of the CDR3 is 12 residues. From germline, CDR1 is LNHDA and CDR2 SQIVND (reference sequence). Trimming removed 5 bases from V and 6 bases from J, with 7 bases in between. CDR3 sequence (DNA): TGTGCCAGTAGTTTTTCCTCCGGGGAGCTGTTTTTT. Translating it yields CASSFSSGELFF.

The chain combines TRBV6-6 with TRBJ1-4; D is ambiguous. The CDR3 covers 16 residues. Germline CDR1 MNHNY, CDR2 SVGAGI (reference sequence). Trimming left V 5 bases short and J 10 bases short, with 23 bases between. CDR3 amino acids: CASSRELGPRVGKLFF. CDR3 coding DNA: TGTGCCAGCAGTCGAGAACTGGGTCCTCGGGTCGGAAAACTGTTTTTT.

This sequence joins TRBV19 and TRBJ2-3; 8 bases are a match to TRBD2. The CDR3 covers 13 residues. The germline V gene encodes CDR1 LNHDA and CDR2 SQIVND (reference sequence). Trimming removed 9 bases from V and 9 bases from J; junction bases left unmatched: 11. The CDR3 DNA is TGTGCCAGCGCTACCCTGGGACTAGACACGCAGTATTTT. Translating gives CASATLGLDTQYF.

V and J are TRBV4-2 and TRBJ2-1; 10 bases align to TRBD2. The V and J ends lost 0 bases and 4 bases, in that order; junction bases with no gene match: 6. This CDR3 is built from 17 residues. Looked up from germline, CDR1 is LGHNA and CDR2 is YNFKEQ. DNA of the CDR3: TGTGCCAGCAGCCAAGATCTGACTAGCGGGTTTTACAATGAGCAGTTCTTC. Residues: CASSQDLTSGFYNEQFF.

The chain has TRBV5-1 and TRBJ2-2; D perhaps matches TRBD1 (6 bases). V was trimmed by 0 bases and J by 7 bases, leaving 10 bases between them. From germline, CDR1 is SGHRS and CDR2 YFSETQ. This CDR3 has 14 amino acids. The CDR3 loop reads CASSLDRVVGELFF. DNA for the CDR3: TGCGCCAGCAGCTTGGACAGGGTTGTCGGGGAGCTGTTTTTT.

The rearrangement joins TRBV10-3 to TRBJ1-5, with a weak D call TRBD1 (6 bases). From germline, CDR1 is ENHRY and CDR2 SYGVKD. The CDR3 consists of 15 residues. Trimming took 3 bases from V and 1 from J, leaving 10 bases between them. CDR3 coding DNA: TGTGCCATCAGTGAAAACCAGGGGAGCAATCAGCCCCAGCATTTT. Translation: CAISENQGSNQPQHF.

The V gene is TRBV10-3, the J gene TRBJ1-1; D is possibly TRBD1 (6 bases). This CDR3 comprises 14 residues. V was cut by 3 bases and J by 4 bases, with 12 bases left in between. The germline V gene has CDR1 ENHRY and CDR2 SYGVKD. The CDR3 is CAISDQGQGTEAFF. CDR3 in DNA: TGTGCCATCAGTGATCAGGGGCAAGGCACTGAAGCTTTCTTT.

V is TRBV6-6 and J is TRBJ1-1, with unresolved D. The CDR3 covers 15 residues. In germline, CDR1 is MNHNY, CDR2 SVGAGI (reference sequence). Trimming took 2 bases from V and 1 from J, leaving 11 bases between them. In DNA form, the CDR3 reads TGTGCCAGCAGTTACCCCGAGGTGGGGAACACTGAAGCTTTCTTT. This translates into CASSYPEVGNTEAFF.

The chain couples TRBV19 to TRBJ1-2, with D tentatively TRBD1 (5 bases). The CDR3 totals 17 residues. The V gene lost 6 bases and the J gene lost 7 bases, with 27 bases spanning the gap. Germline CDR1 is LNHDA and CDR2 is SQIVND (reference sequence). CDR3 in amino acids: CASREVSTSGLARGYTF. Here the CDR3 DNA reads TGTGCCAGTAGGGAAGTGTCGACCTCGGGACTAGCGCGTGGCTACACCTTC.

A remark on this clone: Compared with germline, one end of the junction differs, possibly owing to a read error. J is TRBJ1-4 and V is TRBV2; no clear D. The CDR3 has 15 residues. Germline V CDR1 and CDR2: SNHLY, FYNNEI. The CDR3 DNA sequence: TGTGCCAGCAGTGTTATGGAGAGTGTTAATGTAAAACTGTTTTTT. It translates to CASSVMESVNVKLFF.

The rearrangement links TRBV5-1 to TRBJ1-1, with 7 bases matching TRBD1. The V and J ends lost 1 base and 4 bases, in that order; junction bases with no gene match: 1. Germline lookup yields CDR1 SGHRS and CDR2 YFSETQ. The length of the CDR3 is 13 residues. The CDR3 nucleotides are TGCGCCAGCAGCTTGCAGGGGGTCACTGAAGCTTTCTTT. Translated, it gives CASSLQGVTEAFF.

The chain recombines TRBV7-9 with TRBJ2-3; 8 nucleotides align to TRBD2. J lost 5 bases, V lost 3 bases, and 7 bases had no gene match. The CDR3 spans 15 residues. The V gene's germline CDR1 is SEHNR and CDR2 FQNEAQ (reference sequence). CDR3 coding DNA: TGTGCCAGCAGCTTCAGCGGGAGCTGGGAAGATACGCAGTATTTT. This encodes CASSFSGSWEDTQYF.